These 30 T cell receptor beta chains share one sample of origin, sequenced in a study of blood T cell repertoires in COVID-19. Generated by immunoSEQ multiplex PCR, the TCRdb table keeps only in-frame clones and is missing some. The sample lists 200,000 to 250,000 clones, 75% to 85% occurring once. Sequencing was carried out using peripheral blood. These receptors originate from a woman aged 65 to 85 with COVID-19, enrolled during active disease.

The V and J genes are TRBV11-3 and TRBJ1-1; D is unclear. This CDR3 has 15 amino acids. Deletions cut 3 bases from V and 3 bases from J, with 14 bases between. Looked up from germline, CDR1 is SGHNT and CDR2 is YENEEA. The CDR3, as DNA: TGTGCCAGCAGCTTGGAGGCGGGAGGGCACACTGAAGCTTTCTTT. Amino acids: CASSLEAGGHTEAFF.

V and J are TRBV6-1 and TRBJ2-7, with 8 bases that match TRBD2. CDR3 length: 16 residues. The V gene's germline CDR1 is MNHNS and CDR2 SASEGT. With 2 bases clipped from V and 5 bases from J, the junction kept 11 bases outside the gene matches. The CDR3 spells CASSEIGRGGLDEQYF. The CDR3 region has the DNA TGTGCCAGCAGTGAAATCGGCCGGGGGGGCTTGGACGAGCAGTACTTC.

The V gene is TRBV7-2, the J gene TRBJ2-5; 10 bases are shared with TRBD2. Germline V gives CDR1 SGHTA, CDR2 FQGNSA. CDR3 size: 13 residues. The J segment lost 3 bases and the V segment lost 8 bases, leaving 3 bases of the junction unmatched. CDR3 DNA: TGTGCCAGCGGAACTAGCGGGAAAGAGACCCAGTACTTC. Amino acid sequence: CASGTSGKETQYF.

Only one count was recorded for this clone. The chain recombines TRBV24-1 with TRBJ1-1; 7 nucleotides agree with TRBD1. The germline gives CDR1 KGHDR, CDR2 SFDVKD. V shed 5 bases, J shed 5 bases, and the junction held 10 bases outside the gene matches. The CDR3 runs to 15 residues. CDR3 region: CATSGLGQTSTEAFF. The CDR3 DNA reads as TGTGCCACCAGTGGCTTGGGACAGACTTCGACTGAAGCTTTCTTT.

The rearrangement links TRBV21-1 to TRBJ2-7; whether TRBD1, the table's D call, matches the DNA was not checked. TRBV21-1 is noted as a pseudogene. The CDR3 is 15 residues long. CDR3 sequence: CASSKADRSTYEQYF. As DNA, the CDR3 is TGTGCCAGCAGCAAAGCGGACAGATCAACCTACGAGCAGTACTTC.

V is TRBV5-1 and J is TRBJ2-2; tentatively, D is TRBD2 (5 bases). V was shortened by 0 bases and J by 6 bases, with 12 bases between the two germline ends. This CDR3 comprises 15 residues. Germline V CDR1 and CDR2: SGHRS, YFSETQ. CDR3 residues: CASSLGTGYAGELFF. CDR3 bases: TGCGCCAGCAGCTTGGGGACGGGGTACGCCGGGGAGCTGTTTTTT.

The chain employs TRBV6-4 and TRBJ1-2; 7 nucleotides match TRBD1. CDR1 MRHNA and CDR2 SNTAGT come from the germline V gene. The CDR3 spans 14 residues. J lost 8 bases, V lost 0 bases, and 6 bases had no gene match. The chain's CDR3 is CASSDSGGALGYTF. The CDR3 coding sequence is TGTGCCAGCAGTGACTCAGGGGGCGCGTTGGGCTACACCTTC.

The chain uses TRBV6-4 and TRBJ2-1, with D maybe TRBD2 (6 bases). Trimming took 2 bases from V and 3 from J, leaving 11 bases between them. CDR3 length equals 15 residues. CDR1 MRHNA and CDR2 SNTAGT come from the germline V gene. The CDR3 region is CASSDMGGDYNEQFF. As DNA, the CDR3 is TGTGCCAGCAGTGACATGGGAGGAGACTACAATGAGCAGTTCTTC.

The V and J genes are TRBV11-3 and TRBJ1-1; D possibly corresponds to TRBD1 (5 bases). Germline V gives CDR1 SGHNT, CDR2 YENEEA. The CDR3 has 16 residues. Trimming stripped 5 bases from V and 1 base from J, with 17 bases between. The CDR3 nucleotides read TGTGCCAGCAGCCCTCAAAGGGGCAGGGCGAACACTGAAGCTTTCTTT. Protein: CASSPQRGRANTEAFF.

The chain joins TRBV29-1 to TRBJ1-4; 10 bases match TRBD1. Germline trimming cut 7 bases from V and 8 bases from J; bases unmatched to any gene: 7. This CDR3 is 13 amino acids long. Germline V gene sequence: CDR1 SQVTM, CDR2 ANQGSEA. CDR3 in amino acids: CSATGGAPEKLFF. The CDR3 bases are TGCAGCGCGACAGGGGGCGCCCCCGAAAAACTGTTTTTT.

The V gene is TRBV3-1 (or the pseudogene TRBV3-2), the J gene TRBJ2-3, with 7 bases aligning to TRBD2. Germline V gene data show CDR1 as LGHDT and CDR2 as YNNKEL (reference sequence). The CDR3 runs 16 residues. The V segment lost 1 base and the J segment 0 bases; nucleotides outside the gene matches: 4. CDR3 sequence (DNA): TGTGCCAGCAGCCAAGTGGGGGGGGGTAGCACAGATACGCAGTATTTT. This gives the protein CASSQVGGGSTDTQYF.

The CDR3 sequence is CASSPSGRHQETQYF. The CDR3, as DNA: TGTGCCAGCAGTCCAAGCGGGAGGCACCAAGAGACCCAGTACTTC. V and J are TRBV6-5 and TRBJ2-5; TRBD2 aligns across 9 bases. Germline CDR1 MNHEY, CDR2 SVGAGI. V lost 5 bases and J lost 0; bases outside the gene matches: 4. CDR3 length equals 15 residues.

The rearrangement uses TRBV9 and TRBJ2-1, with D possibly being TRBD1 (6 bases). The V and J ends lost 1 base and 5 bases respectively, with 10 bases between them. CDR3 length: 14 residues. Per germline, CDR1 SGDLS and CDR2 YYNGEE. In nucleotides, the CDR3 is TGTGCCAGCAGCGTAAATGGACAGCACAATGAGCAGTTCTTC. The encoded protein is CASSVNGQHNEQFF. The full variable domain, its missing parts supplied by reference TRBV9 and TRBJ2-1, is DSGVTQTPKHLITATGQRVTLRCSPRSGDLSVYWYQQSLDQGLQFLIQYYNGEERAKGNILERFSAQQFPDLHSELNLSSLELGDSALYFCASSVNGQHNEQFFGPGTRLTVL.

The genes are TRBV13 and TRBJ2-7; 7 bases align to TRBD1. Per the germline V gene, CDR1 is PRHDT and CDR2 is FYEKMQ (reference sequence). V shed 5 bases, J shed 0 bases, and the junction held 4 bases outside the gene matches. The CDR3 is 14 amino acids. The CDR3 spells CASSLRDSSYEQYF. The DNA for the CDR3 is TGTGCCAGCAGCCTCCGGGACAGCTCCTACGAGCAGTACTTC.

The rearrangement joins TRBV5-4 to TRBJ2-4; D is possibly TRBD2 (5 bases). This CDR3 spans 12 amino acids. V was trimmed by 1 base and J by 8 bases, leaving 7 bases between them. The germline gives CDR1 SGHNT, CDR2 YYREEE (reference sequence). For the CDR3, the DNA is TGTGCCAGCAGCTTGCCGAGGGACATTCAGTACTTC. This codes for CASSLPRDIQYF.

The chain links TRBV6-4 to TRBJ2-1; 8 bases match TRBD2. In germline, CDR1 is MRHNA, CDR2 SNTAGT. This CDR3 spans 15 amino acids. After removal of 6 bases from V and 3 bases from J, the junction contained 7 bases not matched to a gene. Here the CDR3 DNA reads TGTGCCAGCAGCCTCGGGGGGGGTGGCTACAATGAGCAGTTCTTC. Residues: CASSLGGGGYNEQFF.

J is TRBJ1-2 and V is TRBV24-1; D gene unclear. CDR1 KGHDR and CDR2 SFDVKD come from the germline V gene. Trimming took 9 bases from V and 5 from J, leaving 15 bases between them. CDR3 length: 13 residues. The CDR3 reads CATDGGFGYGYTF. CDR3 nucleotides: TGTGCCACCGACGGAGGGTTTGGGTATGGCTACACCTTC.

This clone has a single count. This chain connects TRBV11-3 to TRBJ1-2; D gene ambiguous. Germline assignment: CDR1 SGHNT and CDR2 YENEEA. This CDR3 is 12 amino acids long. V was pared by 5 bases and J by 7 bases, with 11 bases between. The CDR3 DNA sequence: TGTGCCAGCAGCGGCCGTGAGGGTGGCTACACCTTC. It codes for CASSGREGGYTF.

The chain has TRBV28 and TRBJ1-3; 7 nucleotides align to TRBD1. From germline, CDR1 is MDHEN and CDR2 SYDVKM. Losses at the gene ends were 5 bases for V and 4 bases for J; bases not matched to a gene: 5. CDR3 size: 14 residues. The CDR3 loop is CASSPPGQGNTIYF. CDR3 DNA sequence: TGTGCCAGCAGTCCCCCGGGACAGGGAAACACCATATATTTT. Complete variable domain (other parts from reference TRBV28 and TRBJ1-3): DVKVTQSSRYLVKRTGEKVFLECVQDMDHENMFWYRQDPGLGLRLIYFSYDVKMKEKGDIPEGYSVSREKKERFSLILESASTNQTSMYLCASSPPGQGNTIYFGEGSWLTVV.

A single count supports this clone. The V call is TRBV7-2, the J call TRBJ2-1; TRBD2 matches at 10 bases. The CDR3 runs 16 residues. The germline CDR1 and CDR2 sequences are SGHTA and FQGNSA. V shed 3 bases and J 7 bases; nucleotides not matched to a gene: 9. CDR3 sequence reads: CASSFVSGGARNEQFF. The DNA for the CDR3 is TGTGCCAGCAGCTTCGTCAGCGGGGGGGCTCGGAATGAGCAGTTCTTC. Together with reference TRBV7-2 and TRBJ2-1, the CDR3 gives the full variable domain: GAGVSQSPSNKVTEKGKDVELRCDPISGHTALYWYRQSLGQGLEFLIYFQGNSAPDKSGLPSDRFSAERTGGSVSTLTIQRTQQEDSAVYLCASSFVSGGARNEQFFGPGTRLTVL.

This clone was seen only once. V gene TRBV4-2 combines with J gene TRBJ2-2; weak D call: TRBD2 (5 bases). This CDR3 is 14 amino acids long. Trimming removed 2 bases at V and 6 bases at J, with 10 bases between. Germline V gives CDR1 LGHNA, CDR2 YNFKEQ. The CDR3 DNA sequence: TGTGCCAGCAGCCAATTCGGGGTGTCCGGGGAGCTGTTTTTT. Amino acid sequence: CASSQFGVSGELFF.

J is TRBJ2-1 and V is TRBV4-2, with 8 positions matching TRBD1. The CDR3 covers 18 residues. V lost 4 bases and J lost 2; bases outside the gene matches: 13. Germline V gene data show CDR1 as LGHNA and CDR2 as YNFKEQ. This chain's CDR3 is CASSPGTPDRGTYNEQFF. CDR3 coding DNA: TGTGCCAGCAGCCCCGGAACCCCCGACAGGGGCACCTACAATGAGCAGTTCTTC.

The CDR3 sequence is CASSQGRRTDTQYF. In DNA, the CDR3 is TGTGCCAGCAGCCAGGGGAGGCGGACAGATACGCAGTATTTT. The chain joins TRBV3-1 (or the pseudogene TRBV3-2) to TRBJ2-3, with D perhaps TRBD2 (6 bases). Deletions cut 3 bases from V and 3 bases from J, with 10 bases between. Germline-derived CDR1 and CDR2 are LGHDT and YNNKEL (reference sequence). This CDR3 is 14 amino acids long.

The chain combines TRBV5-4 with TRBJ2-1; TRBD2 matches 12 bases. Germline V gene lookup returns CDR1 SGHNT and CDR2 YYREEE (reference sequence). Trimming at V came to 2 bases and at J to 14 bases, leaving 8 bases not matched to a gene. The CDR3 has 14 residues. The CDR3 region has the DNA TGTGCCAGCAGCTTCTCTAGCGGGGGGGCGAGGGAGTTCTTC. This translates into CASSFSSGGAREFF.

CDR3 amino acids: CASSDSGTGGAGRAFF. The DNA of the CDR3 is TGTGCCAGCAGCGACTCCGGGACAGGGGGCGCTGGGAGAGCTTTCTTT. This sequence joins TRBV9 and TRBJ1-1; 12 nucleotides agree with TRBD1. With 3 bases clipped from V and 10 bases from J, the junction kept 13 bases outside the gene matches. The CDR3 is 16 residues long. The germline V gene encodes CDR1 SGDLS and CDR2 YYNGEE.

This chain joins TRBV5-1 and TRBJ1-2; TRBD1 agrees at 7 bases. Germline V lookup: CDR1 SGHRS, CDR2 YFSETQ. J lost 7 bases, V lost 4 bases, and 10 bases had no gene match. The CDR3 spans 14 residues. The CDR3 nucleotides are TGCGCCAGCAGCCCGGGACAGCGCCTAGGTGGCTACACCTTC. Residues: CASSPGQRLGGYTF. Combining the CDR3 with reference TRBV5-1 and TRBJ1-2 gives the whole variable domain KAGVTQTPRYLIKTRGQQVTLSCSPISGHRSVSWYQQTPGQGLQFLFEYFSETQRNKGNFPGRFSGRQFSNSRSEMNVSTLELGDSALYLCASSPGQRLGGYTFGSGTRLTVV.

This chain uses TRBV6-2 or TRBV6-3 with TRBJ2-7; 12 bases line up with TRBD2. The CDR3 has 17 residues. V trimming: 1 base; J trimming: 4 bases; junction bases outside the gene matches: 8. In germline, CDR1 is MNHEY, CDR2 SVGEGT. CDR3 region: CASSYFPTSGSIYEQYF. CDR3 sequence (DNA): TGTGCCAGCAGTTACTTCCCGACTAGCGGGAGTATTTACGAGCAGTACTTC.

This rearrangement joins TRBV11-3 to TRBJ2-3; TRBD2 matches at 12 bases. V shed 4 bases, J shed 2 bases, and the junction held 4 bases outside the gene matches. The CDR3 contains 16 residues. Looked up from germline, CDR1 is SGHNT and CDR2 is YENEEA. CDR3 amino acids: CASSSRTSGITDTQYF. The CDR3 DNA is TGTGCCAGCAGCTCAAGGACTAGCGGGATCACAGATACGCAGTATTTT. Supplemented by reference TRBV11-3 and TRBJ2-3, the full variable domain reads EAGVVQSPRYKIIEKKQPVAFWCNPISGHNTLYWYLQNLGQGPELLIRYENEEAVDDSQLPKDRFSAERLKGVDSTLKIQPAELGDSAVYLCASSSRTSGITDTQYFGPGTRLTVL.

The chain uses TRBV7-3 and TRBJ2-2; D gene ambiguous. Per the germline V gene, CDR1 is SGHTA and CDR2 is FQGTGA. CDR3 length: 14 residues. Trimming took 2 bases from V and 4 from J, leaving 8 bases between them. CDR3 protein: CASSLVRSTGELFF. As DNA, the CDR3 is TGTGCCAGCAGCTTAGTGAGGAGCACCGGGGAGCTGTTTTTT. Complete variable domain (other parts from reference TRBV7-3 and TRBJ2-2): GAGVSQTPSNKVTEKGKYVELRCDPISGHTALYWYRQSLGQGPEFLIYFQGTGAADDSGLPNDRFFAVRPEGSVSTLKIQRTERGDSAVYLCASSLVRSTGELFFGEGSRLTVL.

This clone appeared a single time. Other DNA sequences in the same sample also yield this CDR3. CDR3 amino acids: CASSPGEGQPQHF. CDR3 nucleotides: TGTGCCAGCTCACCGGGGGAGGGGCAGCCCCAGCATTTT. The gene calls are TRBV18 and TRBJ1-5, with D possibly matching TRBD1 (5 bases). V lost 3 bases, J lost 7 bases, and 10 bases lay in between. The CDR3 consists of 13 residues. Per germline, CDR1 KGHSH and CDR2 LQKENI.